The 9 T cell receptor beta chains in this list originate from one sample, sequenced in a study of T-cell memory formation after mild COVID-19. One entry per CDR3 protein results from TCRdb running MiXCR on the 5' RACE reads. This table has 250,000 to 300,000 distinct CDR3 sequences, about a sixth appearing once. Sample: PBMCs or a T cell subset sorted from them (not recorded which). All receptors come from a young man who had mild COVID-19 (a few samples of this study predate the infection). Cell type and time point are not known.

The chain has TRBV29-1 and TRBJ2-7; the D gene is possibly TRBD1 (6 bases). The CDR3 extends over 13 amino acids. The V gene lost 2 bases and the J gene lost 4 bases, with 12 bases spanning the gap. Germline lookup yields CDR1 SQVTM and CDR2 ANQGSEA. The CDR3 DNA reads TGCAGCGTTGAAAGGGACACTGAGTACGAGCAGTACGTC. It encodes CSVERDTEYEQYV.

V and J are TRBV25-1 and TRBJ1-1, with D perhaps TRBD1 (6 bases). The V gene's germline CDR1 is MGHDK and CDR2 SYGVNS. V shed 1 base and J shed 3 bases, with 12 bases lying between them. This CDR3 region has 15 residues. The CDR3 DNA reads TGTGCCAGCAGTGAATGGGGGGGCAGGGACACTGAAGCTTTCTTT. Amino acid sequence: CASSEWGGRDTEAFF.

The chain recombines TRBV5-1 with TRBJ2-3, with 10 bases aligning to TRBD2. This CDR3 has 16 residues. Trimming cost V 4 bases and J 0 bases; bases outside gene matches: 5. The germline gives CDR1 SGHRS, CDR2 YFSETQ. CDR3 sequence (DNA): TGCGCCAGCAGCGCAACTAGCGGGGTGAGCACAGATACGCAGTATTTT. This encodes CASSATSGVSTDTQYF.

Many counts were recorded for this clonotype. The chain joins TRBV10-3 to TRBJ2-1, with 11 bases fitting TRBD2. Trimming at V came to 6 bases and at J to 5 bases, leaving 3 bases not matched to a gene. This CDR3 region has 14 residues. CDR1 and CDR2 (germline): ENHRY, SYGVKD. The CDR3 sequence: CAIRLSGGDNEQFF. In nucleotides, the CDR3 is TGTGCCATCAGGCTTAGCGGGGGGGACAATGAGCAGTTCTTC.

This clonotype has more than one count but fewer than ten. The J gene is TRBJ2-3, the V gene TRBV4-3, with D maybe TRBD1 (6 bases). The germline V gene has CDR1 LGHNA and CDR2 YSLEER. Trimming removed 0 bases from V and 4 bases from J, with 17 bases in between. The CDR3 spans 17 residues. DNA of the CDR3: TGCGCCAGCAGCCAAGATGGGGCCAGGGGCAGTGCAGATACGCAGTATTTT. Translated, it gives CASSQDGARGSADTQYF.

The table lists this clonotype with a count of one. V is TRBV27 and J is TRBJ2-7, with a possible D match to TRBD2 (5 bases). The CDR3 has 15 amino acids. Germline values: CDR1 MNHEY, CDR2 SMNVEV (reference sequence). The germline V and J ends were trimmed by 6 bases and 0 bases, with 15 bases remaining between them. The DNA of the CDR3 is TGTGCCAGCAGGCCGAGGGTTTCTAGCTCCTACGAGCAGTACGTC. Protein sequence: CASRPRVSSSYEQYV.

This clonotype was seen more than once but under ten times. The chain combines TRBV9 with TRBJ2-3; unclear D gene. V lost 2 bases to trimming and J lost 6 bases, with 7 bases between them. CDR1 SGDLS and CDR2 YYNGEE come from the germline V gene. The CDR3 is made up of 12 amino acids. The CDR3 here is CASSVGRDTQYF. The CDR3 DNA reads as TGTGCCAGCAGCGTCGGCCGGGATACGCAGTATTTT.

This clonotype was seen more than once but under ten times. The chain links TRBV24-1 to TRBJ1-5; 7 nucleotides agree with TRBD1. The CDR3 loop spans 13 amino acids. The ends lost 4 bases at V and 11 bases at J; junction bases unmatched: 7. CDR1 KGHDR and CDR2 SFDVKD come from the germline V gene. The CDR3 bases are TGTGCCACCAGTGAAACAGGGGTCCCGGCCCAGCATTTT. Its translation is CATSETGVPAQHF.

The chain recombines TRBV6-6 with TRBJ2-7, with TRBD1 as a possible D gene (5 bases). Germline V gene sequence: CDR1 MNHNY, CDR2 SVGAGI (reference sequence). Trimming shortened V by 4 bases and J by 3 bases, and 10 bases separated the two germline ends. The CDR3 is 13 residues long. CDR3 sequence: CASSSRDNYEQYF. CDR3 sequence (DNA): TGTGCCAGCAGTTCCAGGGATAACTACGAGCAGTACTTC.